The clone carrying this TCR beta chain was seen a few times. Its specificity is unknown. TCRdb re-called the reads with MiXCR, one entry per CDR3 protein. Here the sample spans about 770,000 distinct CDR3 sequences, roughly 28% being singletons. The sample is drawn from a study of T cell repertoires in cytomegalovirus infection. Whole-study findings and limits: HLA-C-restricted TCR beta clonotypes specific for CMV led the ex vivo response.

This clonotype was sampled from a human donor in good health (CMV status not recorded). Some clones in this sample may be carry-over from other donors' samples. The material sequenced was cultured CD8+ T cells from PBMCs, taken from culture after CMV antigen stimulation.

CDR3 in DNA: TGTGCCAGCAGTCCTCTCGTTAGGCCGAACACTGAAGCTTTCTTT. This gives the protein CASSPLVRPNTEAFF. V gene TRBV28 combines with J gene TRBJ1-1, with D uncertain. The CDR3 has 15 amino acids. Germline values: CDR1 MDHEN, CDR2 SYDVKM. V lost 5 bases to trimming and J lost 1 base, with 14 bases between them.